This T cell receptor (beta chain) was obtained from a study of molecular identifiers for immune sequencing clone quantification. Study background: In replicates, RNA from about 20,000 or 100,000 naive CD8 cells was split five ways, four sequenced. The study's findings and limits: Spiked TCR RNA from one Jurkat cell reportedly showed up when mixed among 800,000 to 1,000,000 naive cells. Clonotypes topping 20 RNA copies carried over 97% of effector molecules but under 1% of naive ones.

Worth noting for this clonotype: Its cognate antigen is unknown. One junction end does not reproduce the germline sequence, and a read error may be involved.

CDR1 is SGHTA, CDR2 FQGNSA, per germline. This CDR3 is 17 amino acids long. Both previously described methods and listed TCR primers were employed to make bulk TCR libraries. TCRdb analysed the PCR reads with MiXCR anew, one entry per CDR3 protein. The repertoire holds some 100,000 distinct CDR3 sequences, with over 30% as singletons. Sample: naive CD8+ T cells from blood, with Jurkat cell RNA spiked in. Documented subset: FACS-sorted CD8+CD4-CCR7+CD45RA+ naive T cells. This receptor was obtained from a human donor in good health. Some libraries in this study had Jurkat cell RNA spiked in. V and J are TRBV7-2 and TRBJ2-3; possible D gene TRBD1, 5 bases. The CDR3 here is CASSLFPPDPSTGTLYF. For the CDR3, the DNA is TGTGCCAGCAGCTTATTCCCTCCGGACCCCAGCACAGGTACGCTGTATTTT.